This TCR beta chain stems from a study of blood T cell repertoires in COVID-19. Across the whole study: From the United States, Italy and Spain came samples of acute and convalescent COVID-19.

This CDR3 has 12 residues. Germline CDR1 is SQVTM and CDR2 is ANQGSEA. Losses at the gene ends were 2 bases for V and 8 bases for J; bases not matched to a gene: 3. Method: immunoSEQ multiplex PCR; TCRdb's copy keeps in-frame clones and lacks some. The profile shows 400,000 or so clones, around 91% of them singletons. Participant-reported clinical history was the basis for cohort assignment. V gene TRBV29-1 combines with J gene TRBJ2-1; 7 bases agree with TRBD1. Sequencing was performed on PBMCs or T cells enriched from blood (not recorded which). The sequence was obtained from a man younger than 40 who had recovered from COVID-19. The chain's CDR3 is CSVESGTDEQFF. CDR3 in DNA: TGCAGCGTTGAATCGGGGACAGATGAGCAGTTCTTC.